The 14 T cell receptor beta chains listed next were all sequenced from one sample in a study of blood T cell repertoires in COVID-19. Measured with immunoSEQ multiplex PCR; TCRdb has only the in-frame clones, and not every one. Of tens of thousands of clones in the sample, around 82% were seen once. The sample consisted of peripheral blood. The source of these receptors is a man over 45 with active COVID-19.

The CDR3 nucleotides read TGCGCCAGCAGCCAAGATCCCCCTAGCGGGGGGGCAGATACGCAGTATTTT. Translation: CASSQDPPSGGADTQYF. This chain connects TRBV4-1 to TRBJ2-3; 12 nucleotides match TRBD2. Unmatched junction bases numbered 5, after V lost 0 bases and J lost 4 bases. Germline V CDR1 and CDR2: MGHRA, YSYEKL. This CDR3 is built from 17 residues.

The J gene is TRBJ2-3, the V gene TRBV5-1; TRBD2 matches 13 bases. The CDR3 is made up of 16 amino acids. V trimming: 4 bases; J trimming: 4 bases; junction bases outside the gene matches: 6. Germline V CDR1 and CDR2: SGHRS, YFSETQ. This CDR3 is CASSLQGTSGADTQYF. The CDR3 DNA reads as TGCGCCAGCAGCCTGCAGGGGACTAGCGGGGCAGATACGCAGTATTTT. The whole variable domain, filled in from reference TRBV5-1 and TRBJ2-3, reads KAGVTQTPRYLIKTRGQQVTLSCSPISGHRSVSWYQQTPGQGLQFLFEYFSETQRNKGNFPGRFSGRQFSNSRSEMNVSTLELGDSALYLCASSLQGTSGADTQYFGPGTRLTVL.

The chain couples TRBV7-2 to TRBJ2-3; possibly TRBD2 for D (6 bases). Germline CDR1 is SGHTA and CDR2 is FQGNSA. The length of the CDR3 is 13 residues. The V end was cut by 4 bases, the J end by 8 bases, with 13 bases between. Here the CDR3 DNA reads TGTGCCAGCAGCTGGACCGGGACTGGTACGCAGTATTTT. It is translated as CASSWTGTGTQYF.

With regard to this clone: This may come from a read error, since a much larger clone is one base off. The rearrangement joins TRBV6-4 to TRBJ1-1; 7 nucleotides align to TRBD1. J lost 3 bases, V lost 3 bases, and 1 base had no gene match. Per germline, CDR1 MRHNA and CDR2 SNTAGT. The CDR3 totals 13 residues. DNA for the CDR3: TGTGCCAGCAGTGAAGACAGGGACACTGAAGCTTTCTTT. As protein: CASSEDRDTEAFF.

The chain has TRBV5-1 and TRBJ2-1, with a tentative D call TRBD2 (6 bases). Germline CDR1 and CDR2: SGHRS and YFSETQ. Trimming left V 0 bases short and J 9 bases short, with 13 bases between. This CDR3 is 14 amino acids long. This chain's CDR3 is CASSLALLAGEQFF. For the CDR3, the DNA is TGCGCCAGCAGCTTGGCCTTACTAGCAGGTGAGCAGTTCTTC.

The rearrangement uses TRBV7-9 and TRBJ2-3, with D possibly being TRBD2 (5 bases). Trimming removed 5 bases at V and 4 bases at J, with 19 bases between. The CDR3 runs to 16 residues. The germline V gene encodes CDR1 SEHNR and CDR2 FQNEAQ (reference sequence). DNA of the CDR3: TGTGCCAGCAGCCCCGCCGGGGTGGTGATTGCAGATACGCAGTATTTT. Residues: CASSPAGVVIADTQYF.

J is TRBJ2-1 and V is TRBV7-2, with D uncertain. The V and J ends lost 5 bases and 4 bases respectively, with 15 bases between them. CDR3 length: 15 residues. Germline V gene sequence: CDR1 SGHTA, CDR2 FQGNSA. CDR3 residues: CASSPPLAAYNEQFF. The CDR3 DNA sequence: TGTGCCAGCAGCCCCCCCTTAGCCGCTTACAATGAGCAGTTCTTC.

V usage is TRBV30 and J usage is TRBJ2-1; 9 positions match TRBD2. This CDR3 contains 15 residues. The V gene end was trimmed by 1 base and the J gene end by 8 bases; junction bases not matched to a gene: 9. CDR1 is GTSNPN, CDR2 SVGIG, per germline (reference sequence). CDR3 DNA sequence: TGTGCCTGGAGTGGGCTAGCGGGAAAACGGCATGAGCAGTTCTTC. Translated, it gives CAWSGLAGKRHEQFF.

This clone showed up just a few times. The chain recombines TRBV5-5 with TRBJ2-3; the D is unclear. V shed 4 bases and J shed 4 bases, with 13 bases lying between them. This CDR3 region has 14 residues. CDR1 is SGHKS, CDR2 YYEKEE, per germline (reference sequence). CDR3 DNA: TGTGCCAGCAGCCTGGTCCCTAGACCAGATACGCAGTATTTT. Translating it yields CASSLVPRPDTQYF. Looking up the rest from reference TRBV5-5 and TRBJ2-3 gives the full variable domain: DAGVTQSPTHLIKTRGQQVTLRCSPISGHKSVSWYQQVLGQGPQFIFQYYEKEERGRGNFPDRFSARQFPNYSSELNVNALLLGDSALYLCASSLVPRPDTQYFGPGTRLTVL.

The rearrangement links TRBV28 to TRBJ1-1, with D hard to call. The germline V gene encodes CDR1 MDHEN and CDR2 SYDVKM. Trimming left V 6 bases short and J 3 bases short, with 8 bases between. The CDR3 has 12 amino acids. CDR3 residues: CASRLSDTEAFF. The DNA for the CDR3 is TGTGCCAGCAGGTTGTCGGACACTGAAGCTTTCTTT.

The CDR3 DNA sequence: TGTGCCAGTAGTTCTACAGGGGGCATCGCGAATGGCTACACCTTC. Translated, it gives CASSSTGGIANGYTF. The chain couples TRBV19 to TRBJ1-2, with 9 bases fitting TRBD1. The J segment lost 6 bases and the V segment lost 5 bases, leaving 10 bases of the junction unmatched. CDR3 length: 15 residues. Per germline, CDR1 LNHDA and CDR2 SQIVND (reference sequence).

This chain links TRBV7-2 with TRBJ2-1; 10 bases align to TRBD2. The CDR3 contains 16 residues. The V and J ends lost 5 bases and 7 bases, in that order; junction bases with no gene match: 11. In germline, CDR1 is SGHTA, CDR2 FQGNSA. The CDR3 protein is CASSTQLAGISNEQFF. CDR3 sequence (DNA): TGTGCCAGCAGCACGCAACTAGCGGGGATATCAAATGAGCAGTTCTTC. Full variable domain (remainder filled in from reference TRBV7-2 and TRBJ2-1): GAGVSQSPSNKVTEKGKDVELRCDPISGHTALYWYRQSLGQGLEFLIYFQGNSAPDKSGLPSDRFSAERTGGSVSTLTIQRTQQEDSAVYLCASSTQLAGISNEQFFGPGTRLTVL.

This chain uses TRBV7-9 with TRBJ2-3, with 12 bases aligning to TRBD1. The CDR3 sequence is 15 residues long. Germline V gives CDR1 SEHNR, CDR2 FQNEAQ (reference sequence). The V and J ends lost 5 bases and 4 bases, in that order; junction bases with no gene match: 4. CDR3 nucleotides: TGTGCCAGCAGCGGGACAGGGGGCGAAGCAGATACGCAGTATTTT. As protein: CASSGTGGEADTQYF.

V and J are TRBV29-1 and TRBJ2-7; D is possibly TRBD2 (7 bases). The CDR3 is 13 residues long. Germline values: CDR1 SQVTM, CDR2 ANQGSEA. V was cut by 5 bases and J by 7 bases, with 18 bases left in between. The CDR3 nucleotides read TGCAGCGTTAAGGGGGGGCTAATTGGTGAGCAGTACTTC. It specifies CSVKGGLIGEQYF.